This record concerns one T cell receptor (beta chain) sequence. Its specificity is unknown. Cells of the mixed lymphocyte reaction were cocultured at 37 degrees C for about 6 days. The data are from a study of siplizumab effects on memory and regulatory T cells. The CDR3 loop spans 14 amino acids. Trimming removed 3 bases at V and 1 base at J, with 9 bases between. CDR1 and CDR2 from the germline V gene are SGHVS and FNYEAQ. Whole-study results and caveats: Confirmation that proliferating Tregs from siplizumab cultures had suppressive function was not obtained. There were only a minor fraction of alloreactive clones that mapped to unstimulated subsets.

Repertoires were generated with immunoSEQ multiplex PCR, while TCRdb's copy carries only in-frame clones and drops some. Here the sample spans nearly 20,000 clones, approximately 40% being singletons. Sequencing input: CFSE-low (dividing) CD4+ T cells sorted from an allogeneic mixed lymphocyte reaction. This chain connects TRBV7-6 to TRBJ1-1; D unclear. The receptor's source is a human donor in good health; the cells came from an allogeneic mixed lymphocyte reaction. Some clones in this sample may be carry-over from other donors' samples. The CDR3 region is CASSLAYKNTEAFF. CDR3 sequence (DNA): TGTGCCAGCAGCTTGGCTTACAAGAACACTGAAGCTTTCTTT.